Shown below are 18 T cell receptor beta chains from a single sample sequenced in a study of blood T cell repertoires in COVID-19. Libraries were prepared by immunoSEQ multiplex PCR; TCRdb keeps only in-frame clonotypes and omits some of them. Among hundreds of thousands of clones, about nine tenths were seen once, and the ten largest hold 1.4%. The sequenced material came from peripheral blood. The receptors here all came from a woman aged 30 to 39 with active or convalescent COVID-19.

The gene calls are TRBV27 and TRBJ1-1; D may be TRBD1 (5 bases). The CDR3 has 16 residues. Between the trimmed V and J ends, which lost 0 bases and 0 bases, there was a span of 11 bases. CDR1 and CDR2 (germline): MNHEY, SMNVEV (reference sequence). CDR3 DNA: TGTGCCAGCAGTTTATCGACCGGGGGTCTGAACACTGAAGCTTTCTTT. It is translated as CASSLSTGGLNTEAFF.

The rearrangement uses TRBV19 and TRBJ1-1, with 7 bases fitting TRBD1. J gave up 5 bases and V 7 bases, and 13 bases lay outside the gene matches. Germline V CDR1 and CDR2: LNHDA, SQIVND (reference sequence). This CDR3 is built from 15 residues. CDR3 region: CASTTWDRKRTEAFF. As DNA, the CDR3 is TGTGCCAGTACCACCTGGGACAGAAAAAGGACTGAAGCTTTCTTT.

Worth noting for this clone: This sample also contains other DNA sequences that code for the same CDR3. The CDR3 region has the DNA TGTGCCAGCAGCACATCCTACGAGCAGTACTTC. Amino acid sequence: CASSTSYEQYF. The V gene is TRBV5-6, the J gene TRBJ2-7; no firm D call. This CDR3 comprises 11 residues. Germline V gene lookup returns CDR1 SGHDT and CDR2 YYEEEE. Trimming cost V 4 bases and J 1 base, with 3 bases left between them.

Details on this clone: The junction differs from germline at one of its ends, possibly a read error. This sequence joins TRBV6-1 and TRBJ1-2, with TRBD1 matching over 10 bases. CDR1 and CDR2 from the germline V gene are MNHNS and SASEGT. The CDR3 is 17 residues long. CDR3 sequence (DNA): TGTGCCAGCAGTCAAGCCCCGGGGGGACAGGGGAACTATGGCTACACCTTC. Translating gives CASSQAPGGQGNYGYTF.

This clone appeared many times. This chain joins TRBV6-2 or TRBV6-3 and TRBJ1-1; D is unclear. Deletions cut 5 bases from V and 5 bases from J, with 18 bases between. CDR3 length equals 15 residues. Germline V gives CDR1 MNHEY, CDR2 SVGEGT. DNA for the CDR3: TGTGCCAGCAGTAAACTCTCCCGGACGGGAACTGAAGCTTTCTTT. This encodes CASSKLSRTGTEAFF.

The genes are TRBV12-5 and TRBJ2-4, with 13 bases aligning to TRBD2. The CDR3 sequence is 17 residues long. Germline CDR1 is LGHNT and CDR2 is FRNRAP. The trim removed 3 bases at V and 1 base at J, leaving 3 bases unmatched. The CDR3 region is CASGFKTSGRAKNIQYF. The CDR3 DNA reads TGTGCTAGTGGTTTTAAGACTAGCGGGAGGGCCAAAAACATTCAGTACTTC.

In this sample, this clone turned up a few times. V and J are TRBV25-1 and TRBJ2-7; D not certain. Trimming stripped 8 bases from V and 5 bases from J, with 16 bases between. CDR1 is MGHDK and CDR2 is SYGVNS in the germline V gene. The CDR3 contains 13 residues. The CDR3 coding sequence is TGTGCCAGCGGCGGCGGCGTTGCAAACGAGCAGTACTTC. Protein product: CASGGGVANEQYF.

The V and J genes are TRBV2 and TRBJ1-5, with 7 positions matching TRBD1. V trimming: 3 bases; J trimming: 2 bases; junction bases outside the gene matches: 1. Germline V lookup: CDR1 SNHLY, CDR2 FYNNEI. The CDR3 length is 14 residues. CDR3: CASSDTGGNQPQHF. The CDR3 DNA sequence: TGTGCCAGCAGTGATACAGGGGGCAATCAGCCCCAGCATTTT.

V is TRBV19 and J is TRBJ2-6, with 7 nucleotides matching TRBD1. This CDR3 has 14 amino acids. The V gene's germline CDR1 is LNHDA and CDR2 SQIVND (reference sequence). The J segment lost 2 bases and the V segment lost 8 bases, leaving 3 bases of the junction unmatched. The CDR3: CASAGTAGANVLTF. The CDR3 DNA follows: TGTGCCAGTGCTGGGACAGCTGGGGCCAACGTCCTGACTTTC.

The chain is built from TRBV6-1 and TRBJ1-6, with 7 bases fitting TRBD1. The CDR3 is 16 amino acids. J gave up 7 bases and V 3 bases, and 9 bases lay outside the gene matches. Germline V gives CDR1 MNHNS, CDR2 SASEGT. The CDR3 DNA reads as TGTGCCAGCAGTGAGGAAGTCGGGACAGTAAATTCACCCCTCCACTTT. Translating it yields CASSEEVGTVNSPLHF.

This chain joins TRBV20-1 and TRBJ1-2, with no clear D. Germline lookup yields CDR1 DFQATT and CDR2 SNEGSKA (reference sequence). V lost 4 bases and J lost 8, with 11 bases in between. The length of the CDR3 is 11 residues. Here the CDR3 DNA reads TGCAGTGCTAAAACAGCTGGAGGCTACACCTTC. It codes for CSAKTAGGYTF.

The gene calls are TRBV4-1 and TRBJ1-5; 12 bases map to TRBD1. The J segment lost 1 base and the V segment lost 1 base, leaving 8 bases of the junction unmatched. The CDR3 sequence is 19 residues long. The germline gives CDR1 MGHRA, CDR2 YSYEKL. The CDR3 is CASSQAGTGGYRSNQPQHF. The CDR3 region has the DNA TGCGCCAGCAGCCAAGCAGGGACAGGGGGCTATCGAAGCAATCAGCCCCAGCATTTT.

CDR3: CASSLLSDTIYF. The CDR3 DNA reads TGTGCCAGCAGTTTGTTATCGGACACCATATATTTT. The chain is built from TRBV12-3 or TRBV12-4 and TRBJ1-3; D call uncertain. This CDR3 region has 12 residues. Trimming stripped 3 bases from V and 8 bases from J, with 8 bases between.

The chain is built from TRBV20-1 and TRBJ1-2, with D uncertain. This CDR3 region has 11 residues. V shed 2 bases and J shed 4 bases, with 5 bases lying between them. Germline CDR1 DFQATT, CDR2 SNEGSKA (reference sequence). The CDR3 loop is CSARNSYGYTF. In DNA form, the CDR3 reads TGCAGTGCTAGAAACAGCTATGGCTACACCTTC.

V usage is TRBV19 and J usage is TRBJ1-1; D might be TRBD1 (5 bases). CDR1 and CDR2 from the germline V gene are LNHDA and SQIVND (reference sequence). V was pared by 5 bases and J by 0 bases, with 10 bases between. The CDR3 is 14 residues long. CDR3 amino acids: CASSLTEVNTEAFF. In DNA form, the CDR3 reads TGTGCCAGTAGTCTGACAGAAGTGAACACTGAAGCTTTCTTT.

The sample holds one count of this clone. The genes are TRBV18 and TRBJ2-5; 7 bases are shared with TRBD1. Germline V CDR1 and CDR2: KGHSH, LQKENI. This CDR3 has 14 residues. Unmatched junction bases numbered 4, after V lost 1 base and J lost 5 bases. In DNA form, the CDR3 reads TGTGCCAGCTCACCACGCGCAGGGGGTGAGACCCAGTACTTC. Translated: CASSPRAGGETQYF.

The chain combines TRBV19 with TRBJ1-1; no clear D gene. This CDR3 comprises 14 residues. The germline V gene has CDR1 LNHDA and CDR2 SQIVND (reference sequence). The V end was cut by 3 bases, the J end by 1 base, with 9 bases between. CDR3 amino acids: CASSILGSNTEAFF. In DNA, the CDR3 is TGTGCCAGTAGTATCCTCGGGTCGAACACTGAAGCTTTCTTT.

V usage is TRBV27 and J usage is TRBJ2-3; D possibly corresponds to TRBD2 (6 bases). The CDR3 contains 16 residues. Germline V lookup: CDR1 MNHEY, CDR2 SMNVEV (reference sequence). Trimming took off 4 bases at V and 3 bases at J, with 17 bases between the two ends. The CDR3 loop reads CASSSLRGGRTDTQYF. The CDR3 DNA reads TGTGCCAGCAGTTCCCTCCGTGGGGGGAGGACAGATACGCAGTATTTT.